The 25 T cell receptor beta chains below all came from one sample that was sequenced in a study of T cells after yellow fever vaccination. TCRdb re-called the 5' RACE reads with MiXCR, one entry per CDR3 protein. Here the sample spans about 580,000 distinct CDR3 sequences, around a sixth being singletons. Sequenced material: PBMCs, taken roughly 5 days after the first yellow fever vaccination. The receptors derive from a man aged 18-30 years who received the YFV17D yellow fever vaccine.

This clonotype occurred a few times. V is TRBV20-1 and J is TRBJ1-5; D not certain. V dropped 3 bases and J dropped 11 bases, with 11 bases sitting between them. Germline V CDR1 and CDR2: DFQATT, SNEGSKA (reference sequence). This CDR3 has 11 amino acids. The CDR3: CSARTSGSQHF. CDR3 DNA: TGCAGTGCTAGGACGTCGGGGTCCCAGCATTTT.

This clonotype was counted ten times or more. The chain carries TRBV10-3 and TRBJ2-5; the match to TRBD1 covers 7 bases. This CDR3 is built from 13 residues. The germline CDR1 and CDR2 sequences are ENHRY and SYGVKD. Germline trimming cut 11 bases from V and 5 bases from J; bases unmatched to any gene: 11. The CDR3 protein is CAFPSTGLETQYF. CDR3 DNA sequence: TGTGCCTTCCCCTCGACAGGGTTGGAGACCCAGTACTTC.

This clonotype appeared a few times. V usage is TRBV18 and J usage is TRBJ2-2; D call uncertain. The germline gives CDR1 KGHSH, CDR2 LQKENI. V was pared by 2 bases and J by 0 bases, with 10 bases between. The CDR3 loop spans 16 amino acids. CDR3 coding DNA: TGTGCCAGCTCACCAAGCAACCTCGCGAACACCGGGGAGCTGTTTTTT. Its protein product is CASSPSNLANTGELFF.

Worth noting for this clonotype: Germline and junction disagree at one end, which may indicate a read error. The CDR3 sequence is CASSLFPPPSTDTQYF. The CDR3 region has the DNA TGTGCTAGCAGCTTATTTCCTCCTCCTAGCACAGATACGCAGTATTTT. V is TRBV7-7 and J is TRBJ2-3; D ambiguous. There are 16 residues in the CDR3. CDR1 and CDR2 (germline): SSHAT, FNYEAQ (reference sequence).

The chain employs TRBV18 and TRBJ1-2; D gene ambiguous. V was trimmed by 2 bases and J by 6 bases, leaving 7 bases between them. The CDR3 totals 12 residues. CDR1 is KGHSH and CDR2 is LQKENI in the germline V gene. This chain's CDR3 is CASSPETDGYTF. The DNA for the CDR3 is TGTGCCAGCTCACCAGAGACCGATGGCTACACCTTC.

Only a few counts were recorded for this clonotype. The chain employs TRBV4-3 and TRBJ2-5; either TRBD1 or TRBD2 may supply D (6 bases each). The germline gives CDR1 LGHNA, CDR2 YSLEER. The CDR3 consists of 17 residues. Trimming stripped 1 base from V and 0 bases from J, with 15 bases between. The CDR3 spells CASSQVAGGGYQETQYF. The CDR3 DNA reads TGCGCCAGCAGCCAAGTGGCAGGAGGGGGGTACCAAGAGACCCAGTACTTC.

The CDR3: CASSIAGVPSGVADTQYF. The CDR3 DNA sequence: TGTGCCAGTAGTATAGCGGGGGTACCCTCGGGAGTGGCAGATACGCAGTATTTT. This rearrangement joins TRBV19 to TRBJ2-3, with a tentative D call TRBD2 (6 bases). Germline V gene data show CDR1 as LNHDA and CDR2 as SQIVND (reference sequence). This CDR3 has 18 residues. Trimming removed 1 base from V and 4 bases from J, with 21 bases in between.

This clonotype was seen at least ten times. V gene TRBV18 combines with J gene TRBJ2-3; 9 positions match TRBD2. The CDR3 has 15 amino acids. V lost 0 bases and J lost 6; bases outside the gene matches: 4. Germline CDR1 is KGHSH and CDR2 is LQKENI. DNA for the CDR3: TGTGCCAGCTCACCACCGCGGGGGGGATCGGATACGCAGTATTTT. This sequence encodes CASSPPRGGSDTQYF.

This clonotype was recorded at least ten times. V gene TRBV24-1 combines with J gene TRBJ2-3; D might be TRBD1 (5 bases). The CDR3 loop spans 16 amino acids. V gave up 4 bases and J gave up 0 bases, with 13 bases separating them. CDR1 is KGHDR and CDR2 is SFDVKD in the germline V gene. The chain's CDR3 is CATSERRAGSTDTQYF. The CDR3 nucleotides read TGTGCCACCAGTGAACGTAGGGCAGGGAGCACAGATACGCAGTATTTT.

The rearrangement links TRBV5-6 to TRBJ2-7; the D gene is possibly TRBD2 (5 bases). Trimming stripped 3 bases from V and 3 bases from J, with 7 bases between. CDR1 and CDR2 (germline): SGHDT, YYEEEE. This CDR3 has 12 residues. CDR3 bases: TGTGCCAGCAGCTCGGGGAACTACGAGCAGTACTTC. Residues: CASSSGNYEQYF.

The rearrangement links TRBV19 to TRBJ1-1; D uncertain. Trimming pared 4 bases from V and 4 bases from J, leaving 10 bases between. This CDR3 contains 13 residues. Per germline, CDR1 LNHDA and CDR2 SQIVND (reference sequence). Written as DNA, the CDR3 is TGTGCCAGTAGTAATGGGGTTAGCACTGAAGCTTTCTTT. It specifies CASSNGVSTEAFF.

The J gene is TRBJ2-5, the V gene TRBV29-1, with TRBD1 matching over 9 bases. V shed 3 bases and J 4 bases; nucleotides not matched to a gene: 9. The CDR3 consists of 15 residues. Germline-derived CDR1 and CDR2 are SQVTM and ANQGSEA. The CDR3 region has the DNA TGCAGCGTTGAGTCCGGGACAGGGATCCGAGAGACCCAGTACTTC. This encodes CSVESGTGIRETQYF. The full variable domain, rest sourced from reference TRBV29-1 and TRBJ2-5, is SAVISQKPSRDICQRGTSLTIQCQVDSQVTMMFWYRQQPGQSLTLIATANQGSEATYESGFVIDKFPISRPNLTFSTLTVSNMSPEDSSIYLCSVESGTGIRETQYFGPGTRLLVL.

This clonotype was seen more than once but under ten times. The chain uses TRBV30 and TRBJ1-5, with D uncertain. Trimming left V 3 bases short and J 0 bases short, with 6 bases between. Germline V gene lookup returns CDR1 GTSNPN and CDR2 SVGIG (reference sequence). The CDR3 has 13 amino acids. CDR3 nucleotide sequence: TGTGCCTGGAGGGCGGATAGCAATCAGCCCCAGCATTTT. Its protein is CAWRADSNQPQHF. The full variable domain, with the rest looked up from reference TRBV30 and TRBJ1-5, is SQTIHQWPATLVQPVGSPLSLECTVEGTSNPNLYWYRQAAGRGLQLLFYSVGIGQISSEVPQNLSASRPQDRQFILSSKKLLLSDSGFYLCAWRADSNQPQHFGDGTRLSIL.

This rearrangement joins TRBV28 to TRBJ1-6; no reliable D call. Per the germline V gene, CDR1 is MDHEN and CDR2 is SYDVKM. V was trimmed by 7 bases and J by 1 base, leaving 8 bases between them. This CDR3 region has 14 residues. CDR3 loop: CASIHGSYNSPLHF. The CDR3 DNA is TGTGCCAGCATCCACGGTTCCTATAATTCACCCCTCCACTTT.

CDR3 residues: CATSRDTSGVEKLFF. The DNA of the CDR3 is TGTGCCACCAGCAGAGATACATCCGGGGTTGAAAAACTGTTTTTT. The chain is built from TRBV15 and TRBJ1-4; no definite D call. The CDR3 sequence is 15 residues long. V lost 0 bases to trimming and J lost 7 bases, with 12 bases between them. Per germline, CDR1 LNHNV and CDR2 YYDKDF (reference sequence). Full variable domain (rest looked up from reference TRBV15 and TRBJ1-4): DAMVIQNPRYQVTQFGKPVTLSCSQTLNHNVMYWYQQKSSQAPKLLFHYYDKDFNNEADTPDNFQSRRPNTSFCFLDIRSPGLGDTAMYLCATSRDTSGVEKLFFGSGTQLSVL.

This clonotype has a handful of counts. The chain recombines TRBV5-6 with TRBJ2-3, with 13 bases fitting TRBD2. CDR1 and CDR2 from the germline V gene are SGHDT and YYEEEE. This CDR3 contains 17 residues. J was trimmed by 2 bases and V by 2 bases; bases with no gene match: 5. CDR3: CASSLQTSGGTTDTQYF. CDR3 nucleotide sequence: TGTGCCAGCAGCTTACAGACTAGCGGGGGGACCACAGATACGCAGTATTTT. The full variable domain, rest sourced from reference TRBV5-6 and TRBJ2-3, is DAGVTQSPTHLIKTRGQQVTLRCSPKSGHDTVSWYQQALGQGPQFIFQYYEEEERQRGNFPDRFSGHQFPNYSSELNVNALLLGDSALYLCASSLQTSGGTTDTQYFGPGTRLTVL.

The J gene is TRBJ2-5, the V gene TRBV4-1, with 8 bases matching TRBD1. Germline lookup yields CDR1 MGHRA and CDR2 YSYEKL. Germline trimming cut 6 bases from V and 1 base from J; bases unmatched to any gene: 4. The CDR3 loop spans 14 amino acids. This CDR3 is CASSVTGAQETQYF. DNA of the CDR3: TGCGCCAGCAGTGTGACAGGGGCCCAAGAGACCCAGTACTTC.

V usage is TRBV5-1 and J usage is TRBJ1-1; D is ambiguous. The CDR3 runs 15 residues. V shed 1 base and J shed 0 bases, with 10 bases lying between them. The germline CDR1 and CDR2 sequences are SGHRS and YFSETQ. The CDR3, as DNA: TGCGCCAGCAGCTTGCTTGGGGTCATGAACACTGAAGCTTTCTTT. Amino acids: CASSLLGVMNTEAFF.

The chain recombines TRBV7-2 with TRBJ1-6; D not certain. In germline, CDR1 is SGHTA, CDR2 FQGNSA. The CDR3 is 12 amino acids. The V end lost 2 bases, the J end lost 14 bases, and 10 bases lay between the germline ends. CDR3 sequence reads: CASSLTGLSLHF. The CDR3 DNA is TGTGCCAGCAGCTTAACCGGTTTATCCCTCCACTTT.

This rearrangement joins TRBV6-2 or TRBV6-3 to TRBJ2-7, with a possible D match to TRBD1 (6 bases). The CDR3 runs 12 residues. The germline V gene encodes CDR1 MNHEY and CDR2 SVGEGT. V lost 6 bases, J lost 2 bases, and 8 bases lay in between. The CDR3 region is CASRQGPYEQYF. In DNA, the CDR3 is TGTGCCAGCAGACAGGGCCCCTACGAGCAGTACTTC.

CDR3 DNA sequence: TGTGCCAGCTCCCCTTCAGGGAGCTCCTACAATGAGCAGTTCTTC. This sequence encodes CASSPSGSSYNEQFF. The rearrangement joins TRBV18 to TRBJ2-1; D tentatively fits TRBD1 or TRBD2 (5 bases each). The CDR3 contains 15 residues. V lost 6 bases and J 0 bases, leaving 12 bases between the germline ends. CDR1 is KGHSH and CDR2 is LQKENI in the germline V gene.

This clonotype turned up a few times. V gene TRBV10-3 combines with J gene TRBJ2-7; no clear D. Looked up from germline, CDR1 is ENHRY and CDR2 is SYGVKD. V was trimmed by 0 bases and J by 4 bases, leaving 10 bases between them. CDR3 length: 14 residues. CDR3 bases: TGTGCCATCAGTGAGTCGACGCAGGTTTACGAGCAGTACTTC. It codes for CAISESTQVYEQYF.

J is TRBJ1-1 and V is TRBV20-1, with 7 bases fitting TRBD1. Germline assignment: CDR1 DFQATT and CDR2 SNEGSKA (reference sequence). The CDR3 has 14 residues. The J segment lost 2 bases and the V segment lost 6 bases, leaving 9 bases of the junction unmatched. Here the CDR3 DNA reads TGCAGTGCCAAAACCACAGGGGTAAACACTGAAGCTTTCTTT. It encodes CSAKTTGVNTEAFF.

This clonotype was counted at least ten times. The CDR3 bases are TGTGCCAGTCGATCGGAGGGAGGGGCCAACGTCCTGACTTTC. Translated: CASRSEGGANVLTF. V and J are TRBV27 and TRBJ2-6; tentative D call: TRBD2 (6 bases). The V end was cut by 9 bases, the J end by 4 bases, with 13 bases between. The CDR3 contains 14 residues. From germline, CDR1 is MNHEY and CDR2 SMNVEV (reference sequence). Variable domain in full (rest from reference TRBV27 and TRBJ2-6): EAQVTQNPRYLITVTGKKLTVTCSQNMNHEYMSWYRQDPGLGLRQIYYSMNVEVTDKGDVPEGYKVSRKEKRNFPLILESPSPNQTSLYFCASRSEGGANVLTFGAGSRLTVL.

This chain uses TRBV7-9 with TRBJ1-4; the D is unclear. Trimming left V 5 bases short and J 6 bases short, with 16 bases between. The length of the CDR3 is 15 residues. Germline CDR1 and CDR2: SEHNR and FQNEAQ (reference sequence). The CDR3 spells CASSTLGTRDEKLFF. CDR3 DNA: TGTGCCAGCAGCACCCTCGGCACTCGGGATGAAAAACTGTTTTTT.